The entry below describes one TCR beta chain. The antigen is unknown. The CDR3 does not end in the conserved phenylalanine or tryptophan, so this is likely a read error. This record comes from a study of tumor and adjacent non-tumor tissue in lung cancer. Germline V gives CDR1 SGHAT, CDR2 FQNNGV. The CDR3 consists of 16 residues. The V gene end was trimmed by 5 bases and the J gene end by 6 bases; junction bases not matched to a gene: 14. The library came from three nested PCR rounds adapted from ARM-PCR protocols. TCRdb passed the multiplex PCR reads through MiXCR, listing each CDR3 protein once. The table has more than 85,000 distinct CDR3 sequences, about 61% seen once; the top ten hold around a fifth. Study-wide points: Significantly higher TCR diversity was found in tumor than normal lung.

RNA was extracted from bulk tissue without any cell sorting. The normal lung tissue was taken more than 3 cm from the tumor edge. V is TRBV11-2 and J is TRBJ2-3, with 7 positions matching TRBD2. The sample was distant non-tumor lung tissue. The TCR was taken from a man aged 55 to 70 with non-small cell lung cancer. For the CDR3, the DNA is TGTGCCAGCAGCCCCGGACTAGTGATTTCCACGGATACGCAGTATTCT. Its translation: CASSPGLVISTDTQYS.